This TCR beta chain originates from a study of regulatory T cells in long-lasting Graves disease. Study-wide points: Persistent disease preferred TRBV28, TRBJ1-2 and TRBJ2-5; new disease, TRBV20-1 and TRBJ2-1.

The V end lost 5 bases, the J end lost 4 bases, and 8 bases lay between the germline ends. Germline V gives CDR1 SQVTM, CDR2 ANQGSEA. The CDR3 is made up of 12 amino acids. The time point was: newly diagnosed GD, antithyroid drugs for less than 3 months. Researchers made the TCR library from RNA that was extracted from PBMCs. Patients of an endocrinology department in Xi'an, China, were included. CDR3-region Arm-PCR and iRepertoire HTBI primers produced the TCR beta libraries. Methods used by the authors: Detected in the samples were about 60 TRBV and 14 to 15 TRBJ segments. TCRdb reprocessed the multiplex PCR reads with MiXCR, giving one entry per CDR3 protein. TCRdb assigned the V and J calls; the authors' analysis was not used. This sample has approximately 400,000 distinct CDR3 sequences; roughly 10% occur once, and the top ten carry 15% to 20%. The table lists this clonotype with many counts. Its antigen is not identified.

These data were also reused for a study on T cells in Graves' hyperthyroidism and ophthalmopathy.

Sequences were derived from peripheral blood mononuclear cells (PBMCs), sampled at new diagnosis, from a patient treated with antithyroid drugs. The TCR sequence derives from a woman younger than 30 with Graves disease. The chain recombines TRBV29-1 with TRBJ2-2, with D possibly being TRBD1 (5 bases). CDR3 loop: CSVWGPTGELFF. Here the CDR3 DNA reads TGCAGCGTTTGGGGCCCCACCGGGGAGCTGTTTTTT.